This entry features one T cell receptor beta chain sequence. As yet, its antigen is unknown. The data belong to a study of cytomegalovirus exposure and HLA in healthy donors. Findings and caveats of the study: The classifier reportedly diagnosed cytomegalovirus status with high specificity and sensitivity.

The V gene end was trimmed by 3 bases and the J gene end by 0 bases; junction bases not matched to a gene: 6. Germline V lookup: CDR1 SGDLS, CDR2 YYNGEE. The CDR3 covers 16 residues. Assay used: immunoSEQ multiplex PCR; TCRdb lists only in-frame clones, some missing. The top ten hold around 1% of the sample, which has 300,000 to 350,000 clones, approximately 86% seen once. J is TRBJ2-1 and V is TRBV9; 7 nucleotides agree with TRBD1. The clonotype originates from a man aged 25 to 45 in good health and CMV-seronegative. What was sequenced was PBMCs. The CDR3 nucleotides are TGTGCCAGCAGCGCACCACCAGGGGGCTCCTACAATGAGCAGTTCTTC. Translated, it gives CASSAPPGGSYNEQFF.